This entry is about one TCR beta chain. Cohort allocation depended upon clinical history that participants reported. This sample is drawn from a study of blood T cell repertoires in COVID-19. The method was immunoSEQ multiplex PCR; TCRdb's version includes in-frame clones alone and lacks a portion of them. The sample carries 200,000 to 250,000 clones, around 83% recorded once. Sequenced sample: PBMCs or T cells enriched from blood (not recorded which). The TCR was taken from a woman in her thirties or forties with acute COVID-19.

CDR3 protein: CASSLDPTGGGTGELFF. CDR3 coding DNA: TGTGCCAGCAGCTTAGACCCGACAGGGGGCGGCACCGGGGAGCTGTTTTTT. This sequence joins TRBV7-2 and TRBJ2-2, with 10 bases fitting TRBD1. This CDR3 contains 17 residues. In germline, CDR1 is SGHTA, CDR2 FQGNSA. With V trimmed by 1 base and J by 4 bases, 6 bases remained unmatched.